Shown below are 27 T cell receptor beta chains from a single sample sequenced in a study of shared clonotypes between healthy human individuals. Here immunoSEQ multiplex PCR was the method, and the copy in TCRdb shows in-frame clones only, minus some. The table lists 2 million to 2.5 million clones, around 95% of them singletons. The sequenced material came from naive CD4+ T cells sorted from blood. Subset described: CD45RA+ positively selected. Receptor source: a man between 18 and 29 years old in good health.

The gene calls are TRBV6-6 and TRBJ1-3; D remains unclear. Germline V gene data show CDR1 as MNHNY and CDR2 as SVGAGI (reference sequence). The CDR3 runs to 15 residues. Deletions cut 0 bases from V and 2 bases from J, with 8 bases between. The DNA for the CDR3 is TGTGCCAGCAGTTACTCTTGGGGTACTGGAAACACCATATATTTT. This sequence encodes CASSYSWGTGNTIYF.

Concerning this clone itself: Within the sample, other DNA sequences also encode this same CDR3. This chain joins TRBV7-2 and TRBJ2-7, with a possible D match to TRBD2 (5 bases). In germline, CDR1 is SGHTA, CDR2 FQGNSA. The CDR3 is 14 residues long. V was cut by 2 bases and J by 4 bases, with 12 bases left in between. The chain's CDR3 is CASSLPGSVYEQYF. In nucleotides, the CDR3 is TGTGCCAGCAGCTTACCGGGATCCGTTTACGAGCAGTACTTC.

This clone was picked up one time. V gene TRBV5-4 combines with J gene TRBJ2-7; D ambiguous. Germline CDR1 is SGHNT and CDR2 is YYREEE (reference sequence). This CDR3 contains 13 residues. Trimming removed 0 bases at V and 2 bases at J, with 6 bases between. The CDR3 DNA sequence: TGTGCCAGCAGCTTGGATCTCCCCTACGAGCAGTACTTC. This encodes CASSLDLPYEQYF.

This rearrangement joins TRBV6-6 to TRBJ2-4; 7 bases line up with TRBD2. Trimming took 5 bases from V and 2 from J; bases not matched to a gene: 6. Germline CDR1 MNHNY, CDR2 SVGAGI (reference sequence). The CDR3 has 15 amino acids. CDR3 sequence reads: CASSPRDYTKNIQYF. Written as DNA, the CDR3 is TGTGCCAGCAGTCCCCGGGACTACACCAAAAACATTCAGTACTTC.

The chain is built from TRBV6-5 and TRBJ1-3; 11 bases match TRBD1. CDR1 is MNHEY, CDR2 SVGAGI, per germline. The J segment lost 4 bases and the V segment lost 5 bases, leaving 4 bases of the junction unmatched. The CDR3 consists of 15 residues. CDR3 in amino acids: CASSRGTGGGNTIYF. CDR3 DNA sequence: TGTGCCAGCAGTCGTGGGACAGGGGGAGGAAACACCATATATTTT.

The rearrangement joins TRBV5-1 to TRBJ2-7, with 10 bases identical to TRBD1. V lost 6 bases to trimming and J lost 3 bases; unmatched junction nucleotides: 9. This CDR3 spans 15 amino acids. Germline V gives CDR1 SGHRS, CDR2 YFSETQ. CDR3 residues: CASNSPDRGIYEQYF. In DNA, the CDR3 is TGCGCCAGCAACTCCCCGGACAGGGGGATCTACGAGCAGTACTTC.

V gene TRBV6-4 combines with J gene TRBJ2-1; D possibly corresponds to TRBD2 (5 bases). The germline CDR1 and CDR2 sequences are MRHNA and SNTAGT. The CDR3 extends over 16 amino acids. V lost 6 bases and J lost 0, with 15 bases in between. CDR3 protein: CASSLPGLSSYNEQFF. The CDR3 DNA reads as TGTGCCAGCAGCCTCCCCGGACTTAGCTCCTACAATGAGCAGTTCTTC.

The CDR3 loop reads CASIQGAWTGELFF. The CDR3 DNA follows: TGTGCCAGCATACAGGGGGCATGGACCGGGGAGCTGTTTTTT. The genes are TRBV7-6 and TRBJ2-2, with 9 bases lining up with TRBD1. The CDR3 runs to 14 residues. With V trimmed by 7 bases and J by 5 bases, 5 bases remained unmatched. The germline V gene has CDR1 SGHVS and CDR2 FNYEAQ.

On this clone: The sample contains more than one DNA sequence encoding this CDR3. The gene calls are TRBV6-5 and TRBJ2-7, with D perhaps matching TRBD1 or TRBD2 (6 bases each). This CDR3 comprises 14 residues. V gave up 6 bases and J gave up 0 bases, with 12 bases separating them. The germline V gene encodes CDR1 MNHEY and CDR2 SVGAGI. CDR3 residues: CASRRGQLSYEQYF. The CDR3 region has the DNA TGTGCCAGCAGGCGGGGACAACTCTCCTACGAGCAGTACTTC.

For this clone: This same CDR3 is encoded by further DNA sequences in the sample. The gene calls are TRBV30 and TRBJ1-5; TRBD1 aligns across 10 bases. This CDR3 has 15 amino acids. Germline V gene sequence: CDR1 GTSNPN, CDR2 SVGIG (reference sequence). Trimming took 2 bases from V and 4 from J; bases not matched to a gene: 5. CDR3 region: CAWSIGDRGNQPQHF. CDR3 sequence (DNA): TGTGCCTGGAGTATAGGGGACAGGGGAAATCAGCCCCAGCATTTT.

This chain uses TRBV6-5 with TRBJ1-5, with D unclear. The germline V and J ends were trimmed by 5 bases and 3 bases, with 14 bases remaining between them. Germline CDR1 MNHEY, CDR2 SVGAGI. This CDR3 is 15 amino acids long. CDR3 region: CASSPGREINQPQHF. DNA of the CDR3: TGTGCCAGCAGTCCCGGACGGGAGATCAATCAGCCCCAGCATTTT.

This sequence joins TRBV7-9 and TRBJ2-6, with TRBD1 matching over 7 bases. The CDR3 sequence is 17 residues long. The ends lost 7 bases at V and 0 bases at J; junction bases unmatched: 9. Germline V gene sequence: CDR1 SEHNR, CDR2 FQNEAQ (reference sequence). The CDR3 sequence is CASTFRQGLSGANVLTF. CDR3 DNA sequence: TGTGCCAGCACCTTCCGACAGGGTCTCTCTGGGGCCAACGTCCTGACTTTC.

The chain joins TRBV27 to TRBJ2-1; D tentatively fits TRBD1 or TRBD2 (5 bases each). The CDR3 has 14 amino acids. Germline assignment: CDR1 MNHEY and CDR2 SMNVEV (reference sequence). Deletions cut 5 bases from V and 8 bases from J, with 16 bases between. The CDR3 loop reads CASSRDPTSDEQFF. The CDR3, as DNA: TGTGCCAGCAGTCGGGACCCCACTTCGGATGAGCAGTTCTTC.

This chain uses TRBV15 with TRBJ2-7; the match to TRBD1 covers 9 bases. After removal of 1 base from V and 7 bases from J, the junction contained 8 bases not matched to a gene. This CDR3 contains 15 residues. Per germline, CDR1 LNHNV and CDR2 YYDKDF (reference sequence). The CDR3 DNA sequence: TGTGCCACCAGCAGAGGCGGACAGGGGACGAGAGAGCAGTACTTC. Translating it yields CATSRGGQGTREQYF. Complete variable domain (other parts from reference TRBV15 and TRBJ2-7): DAMVIQNPRYQVTQFGKPVTLSCSQTLNHNVMYWYQQKSSQAPKLLFHYYDKDFNNEADTPDNFQSRRPNTSFCFLDIRSPGLGDTAMYLCATSRGGQGTREQYFGPGTRLTVT.

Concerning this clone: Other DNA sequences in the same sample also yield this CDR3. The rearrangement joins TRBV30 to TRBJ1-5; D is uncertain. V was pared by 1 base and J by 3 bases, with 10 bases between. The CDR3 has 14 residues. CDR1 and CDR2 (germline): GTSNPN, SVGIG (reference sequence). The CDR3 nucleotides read TGTGCCTGGAGTGCAGGCACGGTCAATCAGCCCCAGCATTTT. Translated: CAWSAGTVNQPQHF.

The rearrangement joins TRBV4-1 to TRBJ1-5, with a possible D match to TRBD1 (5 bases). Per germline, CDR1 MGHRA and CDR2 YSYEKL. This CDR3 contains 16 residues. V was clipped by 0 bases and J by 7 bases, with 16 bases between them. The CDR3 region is CASSQDKWGLGQPQHF. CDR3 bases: TGCGCCAGCAGCCAAGATAAGTGGGGGTTGGGACAGCCCCAGCATTTT.

The CDR3 is CASSLAPSVAKNIQYF. CDR3 sequence (DNA): TGCGCCAGCAGCTTGGCCCCCAGCGTAGCCAAAAACATTCAGTACTTC. The rearrangement links TRBV5-1 to TRBJ2-4; D remains ambiguous. From germline, CDR1 is SGHRS and CDR2 YFSETQ. This CDR3 contains 16 residues. Trimming pared 0 bases from V and 0 bases from J, leaving 10 bases between.

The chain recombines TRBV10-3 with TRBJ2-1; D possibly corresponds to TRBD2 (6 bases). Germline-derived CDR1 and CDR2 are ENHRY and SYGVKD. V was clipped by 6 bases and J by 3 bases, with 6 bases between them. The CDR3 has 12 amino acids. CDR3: CAIRGGYNEQFF. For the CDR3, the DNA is TGTGCCATCAGGGGGGGCTACAATGAGCAGTTCTTC.

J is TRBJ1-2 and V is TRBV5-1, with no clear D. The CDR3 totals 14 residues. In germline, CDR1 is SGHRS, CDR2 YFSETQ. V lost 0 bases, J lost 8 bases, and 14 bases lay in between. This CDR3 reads CASSLEWGVEGYTF. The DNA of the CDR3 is TGCGCCAGCAGCTTGGAATGGGGTGTCGAGGGCTACACCTTC.

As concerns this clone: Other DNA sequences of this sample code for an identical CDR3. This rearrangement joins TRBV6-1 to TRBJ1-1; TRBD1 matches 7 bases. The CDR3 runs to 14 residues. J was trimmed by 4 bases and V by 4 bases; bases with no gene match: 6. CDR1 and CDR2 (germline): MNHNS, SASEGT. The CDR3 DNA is TGTGCCAGCAGTGGCCCACAGGGGAGCACTGAAGCTTTCTTT. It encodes CASSGPQGSTEAFF.

The CDR3 nucleotides are TGTGCCAGCCATTCTAATGAAAAACTGTTTTTT. Translation gives CASHSNEKLFF. This chain uses TRBV28 with TRBJ1-4, with D unresolved. The V gene's germline CDR1 is MDHEN and CDR2 SYDVKM. The CDR3 loop spans 11 amino acids. Trimming removed 8 bases at V and 3 bases at J, with 4 bases between.

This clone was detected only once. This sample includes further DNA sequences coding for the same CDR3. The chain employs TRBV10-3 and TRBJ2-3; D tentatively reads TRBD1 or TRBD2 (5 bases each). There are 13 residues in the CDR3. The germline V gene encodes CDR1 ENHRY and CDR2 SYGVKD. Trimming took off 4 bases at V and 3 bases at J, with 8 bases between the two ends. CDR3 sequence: CAISGGFTDTQYF. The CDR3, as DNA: TGTGCCATCAGTGGGGGGTTTACAGATACGCAGTATTTT.

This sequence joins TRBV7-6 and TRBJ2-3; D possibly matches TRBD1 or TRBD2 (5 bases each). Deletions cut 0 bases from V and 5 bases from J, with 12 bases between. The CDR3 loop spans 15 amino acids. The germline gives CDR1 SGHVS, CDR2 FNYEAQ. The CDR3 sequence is CASSLAGGSVDTQYF. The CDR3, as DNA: TGTGCCAGCAGCTTAGCTGGGGGATCGGTAGATACGCAGTATTTT.

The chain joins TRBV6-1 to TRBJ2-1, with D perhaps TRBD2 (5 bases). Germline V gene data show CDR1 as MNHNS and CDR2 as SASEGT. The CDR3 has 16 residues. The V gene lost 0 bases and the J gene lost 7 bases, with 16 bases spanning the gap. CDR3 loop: CASSEARSGLSNEQFF. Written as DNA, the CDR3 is TGTGCCAGCAGTGAAGCGCGAAGCGGACTTTCAAATGAGCAGTTCTTC.

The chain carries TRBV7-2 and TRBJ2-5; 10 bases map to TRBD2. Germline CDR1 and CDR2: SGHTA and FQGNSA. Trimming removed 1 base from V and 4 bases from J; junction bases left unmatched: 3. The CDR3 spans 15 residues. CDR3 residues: CASSLELAGRETQYF. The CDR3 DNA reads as TGTGCCAGCAGCTTAGAACTAGCGGGAAGAGAGACCCAGTACTTC.

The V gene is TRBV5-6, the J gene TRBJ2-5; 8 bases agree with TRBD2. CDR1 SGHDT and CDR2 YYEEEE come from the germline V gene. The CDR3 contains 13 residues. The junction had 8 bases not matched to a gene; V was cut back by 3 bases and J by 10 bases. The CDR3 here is CASSWGLVRIQYF. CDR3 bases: TGTGCCAGCAGCTGGGGACTAGTGAGGATCCAGTACTTC.

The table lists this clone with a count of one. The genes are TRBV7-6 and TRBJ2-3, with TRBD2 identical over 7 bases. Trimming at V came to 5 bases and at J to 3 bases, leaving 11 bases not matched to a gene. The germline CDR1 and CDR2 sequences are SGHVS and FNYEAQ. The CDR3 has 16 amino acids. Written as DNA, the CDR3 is TGTGCCAGCAGCGCCACCGGGACTAAAAGGACAGATACGCAGTATTTT. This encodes CASSATGTKRTDTQYF.